Sequencing of this T cell receptor beta chain was carried out in a study of Tregs in tolerant kidney transplant recipients. CDR1 is KGHSH, CDR2 LQKENI, per germline. The CDR3 is made up of 15 amino acids. J lost 7 bases, V lost 3 bases, and 10 bases had no gene match. Sequencing used immunoSEQ multiplex PCR; TCRdb keeps in-frame clones, though not all of them. The sample contains 110,000 or so clones, around nine tenths of which appear only once. The J gene is TRBJ2-7, the V gene TRBV18; 9 bases line up with TRBD1. The sequence derives from a human donor in good health. Sequenced sample: CD4+ T cells from blood. Here the CDR3 DNA reads TGTGCCAGCTCACCGACCCAACAGGGGGCGGGGGAGCAGTACTTC. Translation: CASSPTQQGAGEQYF.